Listed here are 32 T cell receptor beta chains from one sample, sequenced in a study of blood T cells in healthy people across ages. Primed by a sample-barcoded 5' primer and a J-beta primer mix, a second PCR proceeded for about 7 to 12 cycles. TCRdb reanalysed the 5' RACE reads using MiXCR and keeps one entry per CDR3 protein. This table holds about 780,000 distinct CDR3 sequences, 46% found once. Sample: blood. Source of these receptors: a man older than 75 in good health.

V gene TRBV24-1 combines with J gene TRBJ2-1; no reliable D call. This CDR3 has 16 residues. Germline V lookup: CDR1 KGHDR, CDR2 SFDVKD. Trimming removed 3 bases at V and 0 bases at J, with 11 bases between. The CDR3 nucleotides are TGTGCCACCAGTGATCCTGGGCCCCGCTCCTACAATGAGCAGTTCTTC. This sequence encodes CATSDPGPRSYNEQFF.

This clonotype came up once. The gene calls are TRBV29-1 and TRBJ2-1; TRBD2 agrees at 12 bases. CDR3 length: 19 amino acids. In germline, CDR1 is SQVTM, CDR2 ANQGSEA. V was clipped by 6 bases and J by 3 bases; unmatched bases: 18. CDR3 residues: CSVGGVASGRVGGYNEQFF. CDR3 coding DNA: TGCAGCGTCGGTGGGGTGGCTAGCGGGAGGGTTGGTGGCTACAATGAGCAGTTCTTC.

V is TRBV5-1 and J is TRBJ2-1; the match to TRBD2 covers 10 bases. CDR3 length equals 18 residues. V dropped 0 bases and J dropped 5; count of bases not matched to a gene: 11. Germline lookup yields CDR1 SGHRS and CDR2 YFSETQ. This CDR3 is CASSLGLAGDWVDNEQFF. CDR3 nucleotides: TGCGCCAGCAGCTTGGGGCTAGCGGGAGATTGGGTGGACAATGAGCAGTTCTTC.

V and J are TRBV28 and TRBJ2-5, with a weak D call TRBD2 (5 bases). Germline values: CDR1 MDHEN, CDR2 SYDVKM. The V end was cut by 5 bases, the J end by 4 bases, with 11 bases between. CDR3 size: 13 residues. The CDR3: CASSHGDRETQYF. CDR3 DNA: TGTGCCAGCAGTCACGGGGATAGAGAGACCCAGTACTTC.

V and J are TRBV11-2 and TRBJ2-2; 14 bases line up with TRBD2. Unmatched junction bases numbered 4, after V lost 5 bases and J lost 2 bases. Germline CDR1 SGHAT, CDR2 FQNNGV. There are 17 residues in the CDR3. CDR3 in amino acids: CASSETSGRANTGELFF. DNA for the CDR3: TGTGCCAGCAGCGAGACTAGCGGGAGGGCCAACACCGGGGAGCTGTTTTTT.

This clonotype came up many times. The chain carries TRBV29-1 and TRBJ2-7, with D uncertain. The CDR3 is 11 amino acids. Germline CDR1 is SQVTM and CDR2 is ANQGSEA. The ends were cut back, 7 bases at V and 5 bases at J, with 12 bases in the middle. This chain's CDR3 is CSAGPVNEQYF. The CDR3 bases are TGCAGCGCGGGCCCTGTAAACGAGCAGTACTTC.

On this clonotype: A read error may explain this, as a much larger clone is one base away. The chain has TRBV12-3 or TRBV12-4 and TRBJ2-7, with 12 bases lining up with TRBD2. V shed 3 bases and J 7 bases; nucleotides not matched to a gene: 10. The CDR3 extends over 16 amino acids. The CDR3 spells CASSFRSGLAGDEQYF. The CDR3, as DNA: TGTGCCAGCAGTTTTAGGTCGGGACTAGCGGGCGATGAGCAGTACTTC.

This sequence joins TRBV12-3 or TRBV12-4 and TRBJ2-1; possibly TRBD1 for D (5 bases). The CDR3 spans 14 residues. The V gene lost 6 bases and the J gene lost 12 bases, with 21 bases spanning the gap. The CDR3 spells CASSFPPRTLRQFF. In DNA, the CDR3 is TGTGCCAGCAGCTTTCCACCCCGGACACTACGGCAGTTCTTC.

This clonotype appeared a few times. The chain recombines TRBV7-2 with TRBJ2-3; TRBD1 matches at 7 bases. The CDR3 totals 18 residues. CDR1 is SGHTA, CDR2 FQGNSA, per germline. V was clipped by 5 bases and J by 2 bases; unmatched bases: 16. The CDR3 loop reads CASSRPPAGTANTDTQYF. CDR3 nucleotides: TGTGCCAGCAGCCGACCCCCTGCCGGGACAGCGAACACAGATACGCAGTATTTT. Complete variable domain (other parts from reference TRBV7-2 and TRBJ2-3): GAGVSQSPSNKVTEKGKDVELRCDPISGHTALYWYRQSLGQGLEFLIYFQGNSAPDKSGLPSDRFSAERTGGSVSTLTIQRTQQEDSAVYLCASSRPPAGTANTDTQYFGPGTRLTVL.

This clonotype was detected ten times or more. The chain couples TRBV11-3 to TRBJ2-1; D not resolved. Germline V gene lookup returns CDR1 SGHNT and CDR2 YENEEA. This CDR3 is 13 amino acids long. Trimming cost V 6 bases and J 6 bases, with 12 bases left between them. As DNA, the CDR3 is TGTGCCAGCAGGCCGGATGCTCTCAATGAGCAGTTCTTC. Translation: CASRPDALNEQFF.

This clonotype was counted only a few times. For the CDR3, the DNA is TGTGCCAGCAGCTCCCCTCTTCGGGGCCTAATCGATGAGCAGTTCTTC. Protein product: CASSSPLRGLIDEQFF. This chain links TRBV5-6 with TRBJ2-1; D may correspond to TRBD1 or TRBD2 (5 bases each). This CDR3 comprises 16 residues. Trimming left V 3 bases short and J 8 bases short, with 21 bases between. Germline CDR1 SGHDT, CDR2 YYEEEE.

This chain connects TRBV6-6 to TRBJ1-5, with unresolved D. CDR3 length equals 14 residues. Germline CDR1 is MNHNY and CDR2 is SVGAGI (reference sequence). Trimming pared 5 bases from V and 2 bases from J, leaving 10 bases between. The CDR3 DNA sequence: TGTGCCAGCAGTCCTACGGCGGGCAATCAGCCCCAGCATTTT. It codes for CASSPTAGNQPQHF.

This clonotype occurred a few times. The J gene is TRBJ2-7, the V gene TRBV27, with a possible D match to TRBD1 (6 bases). The CDR3 is made up of 15 amino acids. CDR1 MNHEY and CDR2 SMNVEV come from the germline V gene (reference sequence). The V gene lost 6 bases and the J gene lost 2 bases, with 17 bases spanning the gap. CDR3 sequence reads: CASSLGASSPYEQYF. The DNA for the CDR3 is TGTGCCAGCAGCCTGGGGGCTAGCAGCCCCTACGAGCAGTACTTC.

V gene TRBV12-3 or TRBV12-4 combines with J gene TRBJ2-4; D uncertain. The end of the DNA fits TRBJ2-7 better, so the J call may be wrong. This CDR3 contains 14 residues. In DNA, the CDR3 is TGTGCCAGCAGTTTAGTGGAGTACTCCTACGAGCAGTACTTC. Encoded protein: CASSLVEYSYEQYF.

For the CDR3, the DNA is TGCGCCAGCAGCCCACTAGACAGGGGCGGTTCACCCCTCCACTTT. Its translation: CASSPLDRGGSPLHF. The chain is built from TRBV4-3 and TRBJ1-6; 8 bases agree with TRBD1. This CDR3 region has 15 residues. The V gene end was trimmed by 4 bases and the J gene end by 9 bases; junction bases not matched to a gene: 8. Germline V lookup: CDR1 LGHNA, CDR2 YSLEER.

V and J are TRBV27 and TRBJ2-3; 11 bases match TRBD2. The V gene's germline CDR1 is MNHEY and CDR2 SMNVEV (reference sequence). After removal of 6 bases from V and 2 bases from J, the junction contained 10 bases not matched to a gene. The CDR3 is 17 amino acids. CDR3: CASSPSGRPFNTDTQYF. In nucleotides, the CDR3 is TGTGCCAGCAGCCCTAGCGGGAGGCCCTTCAACACAGATACGCAGTATTTT.

The gene calls are TRBV7-2 and TRBJ2-6; D remains ambiguous. Germline assignment: CDR1 SGHTA and CDR2 FQGNSA. CDR3 length equals 16 residues. V was shortened by 2 bases and J by 0 bases, with 8 bases between the two germline ends. The CDR3 DNA follows: TGTGCCAGCAGCTTACGCACCACCTCTGGGGCCAACGTCCTGACTTTC. Residues: CASSLRTTSGANVLTF.

Concerning this clonotype: An end of the junction does not agree with germline; a read error may underlie this. V usage is TRBV10-3 and J usage is TRBJ2-1; 12 bases match TRBD2. Germline V gene data show CDR1 as ENHRY and CDR2 as SYGVKD. The CDR3 length is 15 residues. The CDR3 DNA is TGTGTCATCGGTACCGGGACTAGCGGGTACAATGAGCAGTTCTTC. Protein: CVIGTGTSGYNEQFF.

The V gene is TRBV5-5, the J gene TRBJ2-3; D is uncertain. This CDR3 has 14 residues. The germline CDR1 and CDR2 sequences are SGHKS and YYEKEE (reference sequence). Trimming removed 7 bases from V and 1 base from J, with 13 bases in between. The DNA for the CDR3 is TGTGCCAGCTTAATGGGTTCACGCACAGATACGCAGTATTTT. Amino acids: CASLMGSRTDTQYF. Filled out from reference TRBV5-5 and TRBJ2-3, the complete variable domain reads DAGVTQSPTHLIKTRGQQVTLRCSPISGHKSVSWYQQVLGQGPQFIFQYYEKEERGRGNFPDRFSARQFPNYSSELNVNALLLGDSALYLCASLMGSRTDTQYFGPGTRLTVL.

This clonotype appeared many times. The gene calls are TRBV7-9 and TRBJ1-1, with 8 bases lining up with TRBD1. Per germline, CDR1 SEHNR and CDR2 FQNEAQ (reference sequence). Trimming at V came to 5 bases and at J to 0 bases, leaving 11 bases not matched to a gene. This CDR3 is 17 amino acids long. The CDR3 nucleotides read TGTGCCAGCAGCCCTGACAGGGGCTGGGGGATGAACACTGAAGCTTTCTTT. Its translation: CASSPDRGWGMNTEAFF.

This clonotype was seen only a few times. The chain carries TRBV29-1 and TRBJ2-7, with 8 positions matching TRBD1. There are 15 residues in the CDR3. V lost 5 bases to trimming and J lost 5 bases; unmatched junction nucleotides: 14. Germline V gene sequence: CDR1 SQVTM, CDR2 ANQGSEA. As DNA, the CDR3 is TGCAGCGTTAACTTGTGGGGACAGGCAGGCAACGAGCAGTACTTC. Amino acid sequence: CSVNLWGQAGNEQYF.

The chain employs TRBV2 and TRBJ2-2, with 10 bases fitting TRBD2. Trimming removed 0 bases from V and 5 bases from J; junction bases left unmatched: 6. This CDR3 region has 17 residues. In germline, CDR1 is SNHLY, CDR2 FYNNEI. CDR3: CASSEAALAGATGELFF. DNA for the CDR3: TGTGCCAGCAGTGAAGCCGCGCTAGCGGGAGCGACCGGGGAGCTGTTTTTT.

The chain couples TRBV25-1 to TRBJ2-1, with D possibly TRBD1 on 5 matching bases. Germline V lookup: CDR1 MGHDK, CDR2 SYGVNS. Trimming left V 6 bases short and J 4 bases short, with 10 bases between. The CDR3 contains 13 residues. The CDR3 DNA sequence: TGTGCCAGCAGGGGGCGGCCTTACAATGAGCAGTTCTTC. Protein sequence: CASRGRPYNEQFF.

CDR3 amino acids: CASSLSIETPLHF. CDR3 sequence (DNA): TGTGCCAGCAGCTTAAGTATAGAAACACCCCTCCACTTT. The chain recombines TRBV7-2 with TRBJ1-6; D remains unclear. The V and J ends lost 2 bases and 11 bases respectively, with 10 bases between them. From germline, CDR1 is SGHTA and CDR2 FQGNSA. This CDR3 is built from 13 residues.

Worth noting for this clonotype: A read error may be the cause here, since a much bigger clone is one base away. The chain joins TRBV12-3 or TRBV12-4 to TRBJ2-7; tentatively, D is TRBD1 or TRBD2 (5 bases each). V was clipped by 6 bases and J by 4 bases, with 19 bases between them. The CDR3 contains 15 residues. CDR3 region: CASSLEGNIPYEQYF. The CDR3 bases are TGTGCCAGCAGCCTTGAGGGGAACATTCCATACGAGCAGTACTTC.

In regard to this clonotype: The CDR3 carries no conserved terminal phenylalanine or tryptophan, so it likely arises from a read error. V usage is TRBV5-1 and J usage is TRBJ1-2; the D gene is possibly TRBD1 (5 bases). This CDR3 region has 15 residues. Trimming took off 1 base at V and 8 bases at J, with 18 bases between the two ends. Germline V CDR1 and CDR2: SGHRS, YFSETQ. The CDR3 protein is CASSLYLQGEGGYTL. In DNA form, the CDR3 reads TGCGCCAGCAGCTTGTATCTTCAGGGTGAGGGCGGCTACACCCTC.

The J gene is TRBJ2-2, the V gene TRBV14, with D perhaps being TRBD1 or TRBD2 (5 bases each). The germline V gene encodes CDR1 SGHDN and CDR2 FVKESK. Trimming took 4 bases from V and 8 from J, leaving 14 bases between them. The CDR3 runs to 14 residues. The CDR3 coding sequence is TGTGCCAGCAGCCCGGGACCCACTCCGGGGGAGCTGTTTTTT. Translation gives CASSPGPTPGELFF. Using reference TRBV14 and TRBJ2-2 for the parts outside the CDR3, the full variable domain is EAGVTQFPSHSVIEKGQTVTLRCDPISGHDNLYWYRRVMGKEIKFLLHFVKESKQDESGMPNNRFLAERTGGTYSTLKVQPAELEDSGVYFCASSPGPTPGELFFGEGSRLTVL.

The chain is built from TRBV6-2 or TRBV6-3 and TRBJ2-1; 13 positions agree with TRBD2. This CDR3 spans 14 amino acids. Germline V gene data show CDR1 as MNHEY and CDR2 as SVGEGT. V shed 6 bases and J 10 bases; nucleotides not matched to a gene: 6. CDR3 sequence: CASRPGLAGKEQFF. The CDR3 coding sequence is TGTGCCAGCAGGCCGGGACTAGCGGGAAAGGAGCAGTTCTTC.

This clonotype was detected a few times. This sequence joins TRBV5-1 and TRBJ2-1; D may be TRBD1 (6 bases). With 2 bases removed from V and 5 bases from J, the gap between germline ends came to 14 bases. The CDR3 covers 15 residues. The germline CDR1 and CDR2 sequences are SGHRS and YFSETQ. CDR3 loop: CASSLNTGINNEQFF. In DNA form, the CDR3 reads TGCGCCAGCAGCTTAAATACAGGGATCAACAATGAGCAGTTCTTC.

This clonotype was detected once. The chain joins TRBV10-3 to TRBJ2-5; TRBD1 matches at 11 bases. Germline CDR1 reads ENHRY; CDR2 reads SYGVKD. V lost 8 bases and J lost 1; bases outside the gene matches: 6. The CDR3 consists of 15 residues. CDR3 bases: TGTGCCATCGGACAGGGGGCAGGCCTCCAAGAGACCCAGTACTTC. It specifies CAIGQGAGLQETQYF.

This clonotype was seen only once. The chain combines TRBV4-3 with TRBJ1-4, with 8 bases fitting TRBD1. This CDR3 has 15 amino acids. From germline, CDR1 is LGHNA and CDR2 YSLEER. J lost 7 bases, V lost 4 bases, and 8 bases had no gene match. The CDR3 nucleotides are TGCGCCAGCAGCCGCTCGACAGGGGTCGGTGAAAAACTGTTTTTT. The encoded protein is CASSRSTGVGEKLFF.

The V and J genes are TRBV7-2 and TRBJ1-1, with D unresolved. The V and J ends lost 5 bases and 5 bases respectively, with 12 bases between them. This CDR3 comprises 13 residues. In germline, CDR1 is SGHTA, CDR2 FQGNSA. The CDR3 here is CASSAVRWTEAFF. CDR3 sequence (DNA): TGTGCCAGCAGCGCAGTCAGGTGGACTGAAGCTTTCTTT.